This T cell receptor (beta chain) was identified in a study of blood T cell repertoires in COVID-19. Study details: PBMCs, B-cell-depleted T cells, or T cells were the source of the cDNA or gDNA that made up the material.

The study recruited people aged about 18 to 95 years across approximately 25 US areas. Grouping used clinical history reported by participants in a survey and questionnaire. Cohort 3 donors were reported recovered after two negative PCRs, clearance, or symptom resolution. The CDR3 contains 13 residues. V was clipped by 6 bases and J by 7 bases, with 13 bases between them. The V gene's germline CDR1 is ENHRY and CDR2 SYGVKD. The protocol was immunoSEQ multiplex PCR, while the TCRdb copy is restricted to in-frame clones and leaves out a portion. Among almost 500,000 clones listed, 70% to 90% were seen once. This clone showed up just a few times.

The V and J genes are TRBV10-3 and TRBJ1-5; D unresolved. This TCR was sampled from a woman aged 60-75 years who had recovered from COVID-19. Sample: PBMCs or T cells enriched from blood (not recorded which). CDR3 coding DNA: TGTGCCATCAGGGATAATGAGGCGCAGCCCCAGCATTTT. It is translated as CAIRDNEAQPQHF.